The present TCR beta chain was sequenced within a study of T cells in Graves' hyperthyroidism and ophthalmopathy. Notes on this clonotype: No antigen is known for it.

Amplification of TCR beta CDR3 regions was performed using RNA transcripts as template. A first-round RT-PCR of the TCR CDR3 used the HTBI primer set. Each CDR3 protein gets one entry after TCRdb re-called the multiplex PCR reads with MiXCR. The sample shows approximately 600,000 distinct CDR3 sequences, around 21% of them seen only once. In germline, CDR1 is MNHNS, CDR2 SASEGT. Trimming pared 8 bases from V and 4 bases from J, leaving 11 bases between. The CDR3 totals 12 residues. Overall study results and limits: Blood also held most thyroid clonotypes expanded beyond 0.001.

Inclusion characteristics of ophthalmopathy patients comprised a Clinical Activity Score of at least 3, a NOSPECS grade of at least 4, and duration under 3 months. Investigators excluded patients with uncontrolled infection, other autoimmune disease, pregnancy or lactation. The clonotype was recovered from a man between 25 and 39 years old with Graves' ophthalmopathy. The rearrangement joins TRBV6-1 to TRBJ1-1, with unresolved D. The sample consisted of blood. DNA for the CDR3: TGTGCCAGCGGAGACCCCTTCACTGAAGCTTTCTTT. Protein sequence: CASGDPFTEAFF.